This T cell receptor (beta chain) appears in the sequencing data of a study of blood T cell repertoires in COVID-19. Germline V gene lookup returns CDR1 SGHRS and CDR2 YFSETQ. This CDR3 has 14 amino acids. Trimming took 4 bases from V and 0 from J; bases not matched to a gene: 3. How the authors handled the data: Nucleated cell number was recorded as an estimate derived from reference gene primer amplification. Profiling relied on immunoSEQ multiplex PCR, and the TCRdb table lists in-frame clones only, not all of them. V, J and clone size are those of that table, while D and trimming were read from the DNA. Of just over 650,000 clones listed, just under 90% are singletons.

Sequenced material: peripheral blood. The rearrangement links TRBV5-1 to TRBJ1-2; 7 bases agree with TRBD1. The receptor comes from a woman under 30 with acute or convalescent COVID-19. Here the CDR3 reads CASSAGQTNYGYTF. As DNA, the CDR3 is TGCGCCAGCAGCGCGGGACAGACTAACTATGGCTACACCTTC.